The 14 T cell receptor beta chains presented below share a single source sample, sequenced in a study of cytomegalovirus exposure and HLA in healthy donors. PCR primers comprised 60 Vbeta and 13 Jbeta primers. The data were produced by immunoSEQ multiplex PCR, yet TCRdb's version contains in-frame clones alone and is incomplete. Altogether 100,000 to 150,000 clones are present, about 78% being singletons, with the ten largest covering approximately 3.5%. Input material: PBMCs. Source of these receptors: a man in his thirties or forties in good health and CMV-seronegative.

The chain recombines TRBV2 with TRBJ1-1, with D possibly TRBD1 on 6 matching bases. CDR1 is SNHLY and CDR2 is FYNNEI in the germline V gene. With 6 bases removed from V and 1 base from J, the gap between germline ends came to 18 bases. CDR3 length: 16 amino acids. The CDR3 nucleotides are TGTGCCAGCAGGACCCTCTGGGGGGGCCCGAACACTGAAGCTTTCTTT. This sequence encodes CASRTLWGGPNTEAFF.

DNA for the CDR3: TGTGCCAGCAGTGTCCAGGGAAATGAAAAACTGTTTTTT. Protein: CASSVQGNEKLFF. The chain uses TRBV6-1 and TRBJ1-4, with D perhaps matching TRBD1 (5 bases). The length of the CDR3 is 13 residues. Germline V gives CDR1 MNHNS, CDR2 SASEGT. Trimming took 4 bases from V and 5 from J, leaving 8 bases between them.

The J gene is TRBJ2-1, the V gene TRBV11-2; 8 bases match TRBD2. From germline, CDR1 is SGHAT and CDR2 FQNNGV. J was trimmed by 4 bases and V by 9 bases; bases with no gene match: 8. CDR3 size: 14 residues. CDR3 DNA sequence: TGTGCCAGTAAGAAGCGGGGGACTTACAATGAGCAGTTCTTC. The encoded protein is CASKKRGTYNEQFF.

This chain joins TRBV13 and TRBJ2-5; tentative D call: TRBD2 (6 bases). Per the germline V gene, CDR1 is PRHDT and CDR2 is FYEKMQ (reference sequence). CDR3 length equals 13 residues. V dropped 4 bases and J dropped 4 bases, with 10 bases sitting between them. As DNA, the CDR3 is TGTGCCAGCAGCTGGACTATGGGAGAGACCCAGTACTTC. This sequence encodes CASSWTMGETQYF. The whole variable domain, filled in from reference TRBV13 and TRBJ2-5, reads AAGVIQSPRHLIKEKRETATLKCYPIPRHDTVYWYQQGPGQDPQFLISFYEKMQSDKGSIPDRFSAQQFSDYHSELNMSSLELGDSALYFCASSWTMGETQYFGPGTRLLVL.

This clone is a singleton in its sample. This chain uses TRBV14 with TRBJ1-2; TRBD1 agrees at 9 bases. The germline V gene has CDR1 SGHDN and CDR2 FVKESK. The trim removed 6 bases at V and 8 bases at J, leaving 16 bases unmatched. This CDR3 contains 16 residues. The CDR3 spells CASSPYNRDRDRGYTF. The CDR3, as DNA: TGTGCCAGCAGTCCCTATAACCGGGACAGGGACCGGGGCTACACCTTC. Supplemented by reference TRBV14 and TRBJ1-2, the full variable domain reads EAGVTQFPSHSVIEKGQTVTLRCDPISGHDNLYWYRRVMGKEIKFLLHFVKESKQDESGMPNNRFLAERTGGTYSTLKVQPAELEDSGVYFCASSPYNRDRDRGYTFGSGTRLTVV.

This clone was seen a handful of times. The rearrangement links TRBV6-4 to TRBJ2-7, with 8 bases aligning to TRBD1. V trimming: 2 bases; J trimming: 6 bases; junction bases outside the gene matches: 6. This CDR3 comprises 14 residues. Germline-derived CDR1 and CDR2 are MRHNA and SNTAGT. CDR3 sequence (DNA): TGTGCCAGCAGTGACGCCCCAGGGGGCTCCGAGCAGTACTTC. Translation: CASSDAPGGSEQYF.

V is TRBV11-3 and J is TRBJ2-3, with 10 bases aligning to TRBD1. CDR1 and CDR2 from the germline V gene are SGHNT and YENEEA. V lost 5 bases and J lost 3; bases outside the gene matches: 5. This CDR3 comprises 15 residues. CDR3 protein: CASSPGTGETDTQYF. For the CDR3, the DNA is TGTGCCAGCAGCCCGGGGACAGGGGAGACAGATACGCAGTATTTT.

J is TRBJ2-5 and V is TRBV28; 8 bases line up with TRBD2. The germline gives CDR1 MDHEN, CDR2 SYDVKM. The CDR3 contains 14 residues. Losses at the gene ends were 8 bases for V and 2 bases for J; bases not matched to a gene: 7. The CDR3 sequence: CASEIGLAQETQYF. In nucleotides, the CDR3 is TGTGCCAGCGAGATCGGACTAGCACAAGAGACCCAGTACTTC.

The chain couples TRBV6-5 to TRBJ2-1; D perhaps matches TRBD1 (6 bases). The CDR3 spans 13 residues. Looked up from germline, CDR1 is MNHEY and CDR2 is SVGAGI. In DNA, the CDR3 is TGTGCGGCAAGGGGGAGCTCCTACAATGAGCAGTTCTTC. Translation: CAARGSSYNEQFF.

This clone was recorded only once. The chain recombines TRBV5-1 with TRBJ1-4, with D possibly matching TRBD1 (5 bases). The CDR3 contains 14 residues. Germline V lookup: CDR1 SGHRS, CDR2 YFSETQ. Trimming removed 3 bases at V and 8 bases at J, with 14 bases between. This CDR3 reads CASSWGREDEKLFF. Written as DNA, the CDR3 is TGCGCCAGCAGCTGGGGCAGGGAAGACGAAAAACTGTTTTTT.

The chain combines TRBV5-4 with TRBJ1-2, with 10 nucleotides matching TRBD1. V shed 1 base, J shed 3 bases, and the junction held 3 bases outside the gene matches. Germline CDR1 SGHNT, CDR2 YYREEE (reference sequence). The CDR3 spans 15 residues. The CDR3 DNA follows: TGTGCCAGCAGCTTGCCGGGACAGGGGTACTATGGCTACACCTTC. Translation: CASSLPGQGYYGYTF.

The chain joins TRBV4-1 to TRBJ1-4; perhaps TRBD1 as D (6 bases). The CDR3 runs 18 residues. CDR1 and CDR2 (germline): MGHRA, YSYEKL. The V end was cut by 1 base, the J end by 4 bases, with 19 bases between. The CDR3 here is CASSQGSGGLGHNEKLFF. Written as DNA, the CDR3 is TGCGCCAGCAGCCAAGGTTCAGGAGGTCTGGGACATAATGAAAAACTGTTTTTT.

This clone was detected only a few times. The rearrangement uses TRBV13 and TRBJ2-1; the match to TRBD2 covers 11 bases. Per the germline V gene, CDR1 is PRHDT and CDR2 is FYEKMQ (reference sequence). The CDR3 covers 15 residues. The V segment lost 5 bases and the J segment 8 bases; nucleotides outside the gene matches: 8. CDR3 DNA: TGTGCCAGCAGCCGGGGACTAGCGGCCCTCGATGAGCAGTTCTTC. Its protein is CASSRGLAALDEQFF.

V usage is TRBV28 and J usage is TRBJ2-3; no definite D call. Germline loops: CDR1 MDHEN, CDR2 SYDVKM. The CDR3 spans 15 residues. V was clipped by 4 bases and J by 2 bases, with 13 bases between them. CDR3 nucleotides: TGTGCCAGCAGTTCCTCCGGTGAATCCACAGATACGCAGTATTTT. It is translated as CASSSSGESTDTQYF.